These 25 T cell receptor beta chains were all obtained from the same sample, sequenced in a study of identical twins (dated by TCRdb to about 2016). Library preparation was by 5' RACE. The data were produced on an Illumina HiSeq 2000. The public sequencing data were trimmed at Q25 with fastp and processed into clonotypes with MiXCR by TCRdb, which kept only in-frame beta chains. Every distinct CDR3 protein forms one entry, paired with its most common genes and DNA. Recorded for this sample are about 890,000 distinct CDR3 sequences; roughly an eighth of them occurred a single time. Around 1.6% of the sample lies in the top ten. The sample also formed part of further work on yellow fever vaccine responses in identical twins.

The sequencing sample was made of PBMCs. The origin of the receptors is a woman aged 18-29 years in good health.

This clonotype was detected only a few times. V is TRBV18 and J is TRBJ1-1; D uncertain. Trimming removed 1 base at V and 2 bases at J, with 17 bases between. This CDR3 region has 17 residues. Germline loops: CDR1 KGHSH, CDR2 LQKENI. This CDR3 is CASSPQRRQSTNTEAFF. CDR3 DNA sequence: TGTGCCAGCTCACCACAGCGAAGGCAGAGTACTAACACTGAAGCTTTCTTT.

This clonotype was observed a handful of times. The genes are TRBV5-1 and TRBJ2-3; a possible D gene is TRBD2 (7 bases). Trimming left V 4 bases short and J 6 bases short, with 18 bases between. This CDR3 has 15 residues. CDR1 and CDR2 from the germline V gene are SGHRS and YFSETQ. CDR3 region: CASSHLRGGSDTQYF. In DNA, the CDR3 is TGCGCCAGCAGCCATCTGAGGGGGGGATCTGATACGCAGTATTTT.

The chain couples TRBV24-1 to TRBJ2-3, with TRBD1 matching over 8 bases. Germline trimming cut 4 bases from V and 2 bases from J; bases unmatched to any gene: 4. The CDR3 is made up of 15 amino acids. CDR1 KGHDR and CDR2 SFDVKD come from the germline V gene. CDR3 bases: TGTGCCACCAGTGAGTCGGGACAGGTCACAGATACGCAGTATTTT. This sequence encodes CATSESGQVTDTQYF.

The chain uses TRBV5-1 and TRBJ2-2; TRBD1 agrees at 9 bases. The germline CDR1 and CDR2 sequences are SGHRS and YFSETQ. The J segment lost 5 bases and the V segment lost 1 base, leaving 6 bases of the junction unmatched. There are 16 residues in the CDR3. This CDR3 reads CASSLPGQGGTGELFF. The CDR3 DNA follows: TGCGCCAGCAGCTTGCCGGGACAGGGCGGAACCGGGGAGCTGTTTTTT.

This clonotype was counted ten times or more. V is TRBV11-2 and J is TRBJ1-1; maybe TRBD1 (5 bases). CDR3 length: 12 amino acids. Trimming removed 7 bases at V and 7 bases at J, with 13 bases between. Germline V gene data show CDR1 as SGHAT and CDR2 as FQNNGV. The CDR3 reads CASTLGRVEAFF. The CDR3, as DNA: TGTGCCAGCACGCTCGGCAGGGTTGAAGCTTTCTTT.

The V call is TRBV20-1, the J call TRBJ1-4; a weak D match, TRBD1 (6 bases). Germline CDR1 reads DFQATT; CDR2 reads SNEGSKA (reference sequence). This CDR3 has 13 residues. V dropped 6 bases and J dropped 7 bases, with 15 bases sitting between them. As DNA, the CDR3 is TGCAGTGCCCTCCAGGGGTTGGGTGAAAAACTGTTTTTT. Protein sequence: CSALQGLGEKLFF.

This clonotype was detected only a few times. V gene TRBV4-1 combines with J gene TRBJ2-1, with D hard to call. The CDR3 covers 13 residues. The germline gives CDR1 MGHRA, CDR2 YSYEKL. With 1 base removed from V and 9 bases from J, the gap between germline ends came to 10 bases. CDR3 sequence: CASSQVLQSEQFF. The CDR3 DNA is TGCGCCAGCAGCCAAGTTCTTCAGTCTGAGCAGTTCTTC.

The rearrangement uses TRBV19 and TRBJ2-2; 8 nucleotides align to TRBD2. The V gene end was trimmed by 3 bases and the J gene end by 2 bases; junction bases not matched to a gene: 14. This CDR3 region has 19 residues. The germline V gene encodes CDR1 LNHDA and CDR2 SQIVND (reference sequence). CDR3 sequence: CASSIGGVAGARNTGELFF. The CDR3 nucleotides read TGTGCCAGTAGTATCGGGGGGGTGGCAGGGGCGAGAAACACCGGGGAGCTGTTTTTT.

Ten or more counts support this clonotype. The rearrangement links TRBV20-1 to TRBJ2-1, with a possible D match to TRBD1 (5 bases). The CDR3 runs to 11 residues. V was shortened by 3 bases and J by 10 bases, with 10 bases between the two germline ends. Germline loops: CDR1 DFQATT, CDR2 SNEGSKA (reference sequence). The CDR3 nucleotides are TGCAGTGCTAGTCTGGGGCGAGAGCAGTTCTTC. It encodes CSASLGREQFF.

This clonotype was counted between two and nine times. The V and J genes are TRBV12-3 or TRBV12-4 and TRBJ2-7, with TRBD1 matching over 9 bases. V lost 6 bases to trimming and J lost 5 bases; unmatched junction nucleotides: 5. The CDR3 has 13 residues. CDR3: CASRGQGRDEQYF. CDR3 bases: TGTGCCAGCAGGGGACAGGGCCGGGACGAGCAGTACTTC.

In its sample, this clonotype was seen a few times. The chain carries TRBV4-1 and TRBJ2-7; D might be TRBD2 (5 bases). The CDR3 covers 15 residues. V lost 1 base to trimming and J lost 4 bases, with 14 bases between them. CDR1 and CDR2 from the germline V gene are MGHRA and YSYEKL. The chain's CDR3 is CASSQVAMDSYEQYF. In nucleotides, the CDR3 is TGCGCCAGCAGCCAAGTCGCAATGGACTCTTACGAGCAGTACTTC.

This clonotype was picked up one time. The chain has TRBV5-6 and TRBJ2-7; D is perhaps TRBD1 (6 bases). Trimming pared 3 bases from V and 4 bases from J, leaving 14 bases between. This CDR3 contains 14 residues. CDR1 and CDR2 from the germline V gene are SGHDT and YYEEEE. The CDR3 loop reads CASSSEYRAYEQYF. The CDR3 DNA reads TGTGCCAGCAGCTCGGAATACAGGGCTTACGAGCAGTACTTC.

This clonotype has only a few counts. DNA for the CDR3: TGCGCCAGCAGCTTGGAGGGACTAGCGGTCCAAGAGACCCAGTACTTC. Translation gives CASSLEGLAVQETQYF. The rearrangement joins TRBV5-1 to TRBJ2-5; 11 nucleotides align to TRBD2. V was clipped by 0 bases and J by 1 base; unmatched bases: 2. Germline lookup yields CDR1 SGHRS and CDR2 YFSETQ. The length of the CDR3 is 16 residues.

In its sample, this clonotype was seen many times. The junction shows a germline mismatch at one end, possibly a read error. The V gene is TRBV15, the J gene TRBJ2-6; D not certain. The CDR3 runs to 15 residues. CDR1 and CDR2 from the germline V gene are LNHNV and YYDKDF (reference sequence). CDR3: CATSGEDSGANVLTF. The DNA of the CDR3 is TGTGCCACCAGCGGAGAGGACTCTGGGGCCAACGTCCTGACTTTC. Variable domain in full (rest from reference TRBV15 and TRBJ2-6): DAMVIQNPRYQVTQFGKPVTLSCSQTLNHNVMYWYQQKSSQAPKLLFHYYDKDFNNEADTPDNFQSRRPNTSFCFLDIRSPGLGDTAMYLCATSGEDSGANVLTFGAGSRLTVL.

The chain joins TRBV23-1 to TRBJ2-1; 9 nucleotides align to TRBD2. TRBV23-1 belongs to the ORF category, with a function that is uncertain. Trimming at V came to 7 bases and at J to 8 bases, leaving 9 bases not matched to a gene. This CDR3 has 14 amino acids. The CDR3 sequence is CASIWSSGVHEQFF. CDR3 in DNA: TGCGCCAGCATCTGGTCTAGCGGGGTCCATGAGCAGTTCTTC.

As for this clonotype: Sequence at one end of the junction differs from germline and may be a read error. The J gene is TRBJ1-2, the V gene TRBV5-1; 9 bases fit TRBD1. This CDR3 is 21 amino acids long. Germline CDR1 SGHRS, CDR2 YFSETQ. DNA for the CDR3: TGCGCCAGCAGAAACGGAGGGACAGGGACCTCGGTGAGTCGATTCGGGCAGCATATCCACTTC. It encodes CASRNGGTGTSVSRFGQHIHF.

The chain links TRBV12-3 or TRBV12-4 to TRBJ2-1, with 10 positions matching TRBD1. V gave up 6 bases and J gave up 3 bases; unmatched junction bases: 5. This CDR3 region has 15 residues. This CDR3 is CASSRTGGIYNEQFF. The CDR3 DNA reads as TGTGCCAGCAGCCGGACAGGGGGGATCTACAATGAGCAGTTCTTC.

This clonotype has ten or more counts. The V call is TRBV29-1, the J call TRBJ2-7, with TRBD2 as a possible D gene (6 bases). The CDR3 length is 12 residues. From germline, CDR1 is SQVTM and CDR2 ANQGSEA. V was shortened by 3 bases and J by 4 bases, with 10 bases between the two germline ends. The CDR3 region is CSVEEGSYEQYF. The CDR3 DNA sequence: TGCAGCGTTGAGGAGGGGTCGTACGAGCAGTACTTC.

This chain uses TRBV14 with TRBJ1-2, with TRBD1 matching 7 bases. Germline lookup yields CDR1 SGHDN and CDR2 FVKESK. V dropped 4 bases and J dropped 6; count of bases not matched to a gene: 2. The CDR3 consists of 12 residues. CDR3 amino acids: CASSPTGNGYTF. DNA of the CDR3: TGTGCCAGCAGCCCGACAGGGAATGGCTACACCTTC.

This clonotype was recorded many times. CDR3 nucleotide sequence: TGTGCCAGCAGTCCGCCGGACAGAAACATTCAGTACTTC. Protein sequence: CASSPPDRNIQYF. The chain joins TRBV27 to TRBJ2-4; TRBD1 is a possible D gene (6 bases). Trimming pared 5 bases from V and 6 bases from J, leaving 11 bases between. This CDR3 has 13 amino acids. Germline V gene data show CDR1 as MNHEY and CDR2 as SMNVEV (reference sequence).

The rearrangement uses TRBV13 and TRBJ1-2; D perhaps matches TRBD1 (5 bases). The CDR3 runs 13 residues. Germline V gene sequence: CDR1 PRHDT, CDR2 FYEKMQ (reference sequence). Trimming took 5 bases from V and 8 from J, leaving 15 bases between them. The DNA for the CDR3 is TGTGCCAGCAGCGGGACCTTGCTCGAAGGCTACACCTTC. Translated, it gives CASSGTLLEGYTF.

The V and J genes are TRBV12-3 or TRBV12-4 and TRBJ2-5, with unresolved D. The CDR3 totals 14 residues. Trimming took 6 bases from V and 5 from J, leaving 16 bases between them. The CDR3 sequence is CASSRISGVETQYF. DNA of the CDR3: TGTGCCAGCAGCCGTATAAGTGGGGTGGAGACCCAGTACTTC.

This clonotype was seen only a few times. The gene calls are TRBV10-3 and TRBJ2-1; either TRBD1 or TRBD2 may supply D (5 bases each). Trimming stripped 0 bases from V and 3 bases from J, with 9 bases between. The CDR3 sequence is 15 residues long. CDR1 and CDR2 from the germline V gene are ENHRY and SYGVKD. CDR3 amino acids: CAISESGVLYNEQFF. The CDR3 DNA reads as TGTGCCATCAGTGAGTCGGGGGTGCTCTACAATGAGCAGTTCTTC.

This clonotype was counted ten times or more. The chain employs TRBV5-1 and TRBJ2-1, with a possible D match to TRBD2 (7 bases). This CDR3 comprises 14 residues. V was cut by 2 bases and J by 5 bases, with 11 bases left in between. Germline CDR1 reads SGHRS; CDR2 reads YFSETQ. The CDR3 region is CASSFGGADNEQFF. The DNA for the CDR3 is TGCGCCAGCAGCTTTGGGGGGGCGGACAATGAGCAGTTCTTC. The complete variable domain, with remaining parts taken from reference TRBV5-1 and TRBJ2-1, reads KAGVTQTPRYLIKTRGQQVTLSCSPISGHRSVSWYQQTPGQGLQFLFEYFSETQRNKGNFPGRFSGRQFSNSRSEMNVSTLELGDSALYLCASSFGGADNEQFFGPGTRLTVL.

The chain combines TRBV3-1 with TRBJ1-6; D gene ambiguous. Between the trimmed V and J ends, which lost 2 bases and 5 bases, there was a span of 10 bases. CDR1 is LGHDT and CDR2 is YNNKEL in the germline V gene (reference sequence). The CDR3 covers 15 residues. CDR3 nucleotide sequence: TGTGCCAGCAGCCAAACGGAAGGAAATAATTCACCCCTCCACTTT. It translates to CASSQTEGNNSPLHF.